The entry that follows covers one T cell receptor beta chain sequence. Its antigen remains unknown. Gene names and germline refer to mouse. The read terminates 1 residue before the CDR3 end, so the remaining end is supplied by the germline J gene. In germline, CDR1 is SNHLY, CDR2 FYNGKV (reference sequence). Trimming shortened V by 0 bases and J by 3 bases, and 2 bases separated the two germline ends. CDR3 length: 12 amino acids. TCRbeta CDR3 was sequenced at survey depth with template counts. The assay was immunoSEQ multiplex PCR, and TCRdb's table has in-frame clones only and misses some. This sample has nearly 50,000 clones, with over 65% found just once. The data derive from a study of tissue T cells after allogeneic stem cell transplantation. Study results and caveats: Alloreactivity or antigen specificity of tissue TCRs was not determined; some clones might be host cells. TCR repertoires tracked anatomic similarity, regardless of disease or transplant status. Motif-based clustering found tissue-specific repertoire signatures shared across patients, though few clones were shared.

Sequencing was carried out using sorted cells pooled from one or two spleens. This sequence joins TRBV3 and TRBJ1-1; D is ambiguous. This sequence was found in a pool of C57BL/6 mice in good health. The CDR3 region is CASSLAYTEVFF. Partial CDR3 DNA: TGTGCCAGCAGCTTAGCCTACACAGAAGTCTTC.